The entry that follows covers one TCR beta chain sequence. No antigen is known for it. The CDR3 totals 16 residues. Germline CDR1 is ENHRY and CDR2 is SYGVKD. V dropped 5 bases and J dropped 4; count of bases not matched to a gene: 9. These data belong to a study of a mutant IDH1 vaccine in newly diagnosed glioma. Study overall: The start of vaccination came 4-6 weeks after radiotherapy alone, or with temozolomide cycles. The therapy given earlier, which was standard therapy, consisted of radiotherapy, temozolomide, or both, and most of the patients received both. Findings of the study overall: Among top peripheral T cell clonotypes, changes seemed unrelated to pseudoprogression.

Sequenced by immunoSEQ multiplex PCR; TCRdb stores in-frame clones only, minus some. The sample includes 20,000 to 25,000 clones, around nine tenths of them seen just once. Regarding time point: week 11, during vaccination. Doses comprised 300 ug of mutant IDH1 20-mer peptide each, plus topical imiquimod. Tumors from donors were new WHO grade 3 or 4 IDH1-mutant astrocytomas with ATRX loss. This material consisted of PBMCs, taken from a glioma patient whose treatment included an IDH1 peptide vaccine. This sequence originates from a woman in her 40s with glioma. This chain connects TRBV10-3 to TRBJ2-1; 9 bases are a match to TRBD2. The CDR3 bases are TGTGCCATCAGTCGCCAGCAGGCGGGAGGGTACAATGAGCAGTTCTTC. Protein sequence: CAISRQQAGGYNEQFF.